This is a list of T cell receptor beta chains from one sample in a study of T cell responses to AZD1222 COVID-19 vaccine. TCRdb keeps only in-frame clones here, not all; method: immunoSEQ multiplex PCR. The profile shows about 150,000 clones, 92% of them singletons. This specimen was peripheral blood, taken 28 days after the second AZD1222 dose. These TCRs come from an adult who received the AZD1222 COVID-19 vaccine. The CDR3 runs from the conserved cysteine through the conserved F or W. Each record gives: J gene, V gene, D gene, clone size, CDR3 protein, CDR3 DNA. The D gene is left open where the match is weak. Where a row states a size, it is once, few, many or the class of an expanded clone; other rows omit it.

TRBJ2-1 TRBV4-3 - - CASSQDLPHHMRQGYSYNEQFF TGCGCCAGCAGCCAAGATTTGCCTCACCATATGCGGCAGGGCTACTCCTACAATGAGCAGTTCTTC
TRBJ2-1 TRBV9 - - CASSVAGRYMNEQFF TGTGCCAGCAGCGTAGCGGGACGGTATATGAATGAGCAGTTCTTC
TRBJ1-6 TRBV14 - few CASSQRGARNSPLHF TGTGCCAGCAGCCAACGGGGGGCAAGAAATTCACCCCTCCACTTT
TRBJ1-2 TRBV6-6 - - CASSYWAGNDYGYTF TGTGCCAGCAGTTACTGGGCAGGAAATGACTATGGCTACACCTTC
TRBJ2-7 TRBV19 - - CASSYGDSSYEQYF TGTGCCAGTAGTTATGGGGACTCTTCCTACGAGCAGTACTTC
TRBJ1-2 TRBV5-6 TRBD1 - CASRPTGIYYGYTF TGTGCCAGCAGACCGACAGGGATCTACTATGGCTACACCTTC
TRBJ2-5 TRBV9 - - CASSVSRGQETQYF TGTGCCAGCAGCGTAAGCCGGGGACAAGAGACCCAGTACTTC
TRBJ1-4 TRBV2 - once CASTPLRGHEKLFF TGTGCCAGCACCCCCCTCAGAGGGCATGAAAAACTGTTTTTT
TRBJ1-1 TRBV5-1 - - CASSLDPGPNTEAFF TGCGCCAGCAGCTTGGACCCCGGGCCGAACACTGAAGCTTTCTTT
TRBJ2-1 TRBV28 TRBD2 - CASSVLRRVAGDHEQFF TGTGCCAGCAGTGTACTACGGAGAGTAGCGGGAGATCATGAGCAGTTCTTC
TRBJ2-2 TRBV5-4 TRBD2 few CAVGLAGGAITGELFF TGTGCCGTGGGACTAGCGGGAGGAGCTATCACCGGGGAGCTGTTTTTT
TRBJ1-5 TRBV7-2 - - CASSSYSGVGAQPQHF TGTGCCAGCAGCTCCTACTCAGGGGTAGGAGCTCAGCCCCAGCATTTT
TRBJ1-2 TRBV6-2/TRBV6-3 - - CASSLSGNWYGYTF TGTGCCAGCAGCCTCTCAGGGAACTGGTATGGCTACACCTTC
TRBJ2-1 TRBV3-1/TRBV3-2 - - CASSQESWVGKAGNEQFF TGTGCCAGCAGCCAAGAGTCCTGGGTGGGGAAGGCGGGTAATGAGCAGTTCTTC
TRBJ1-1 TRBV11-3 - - CASSLEAGEAFF TGTGCCAGCAGCTTAGAGGCGGGGGAAGCTTTCTTT
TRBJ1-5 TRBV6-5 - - CASRAADQPQHF TGTGCCAGCAGGGCAGCAGATCAGCCCCAGCATTTT
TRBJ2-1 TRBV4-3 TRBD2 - CASSLGAGVNEQFF TGCGCCAGCAGCCTCGGAGCGGGAGTCAATGAGCAGTTCTTC
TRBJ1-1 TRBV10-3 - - CAISRGSTEAFF TGTGCCATCAGTCGGGGATCCACTGAAGCTTTCTTT
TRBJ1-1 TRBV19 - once CASSPGRVWETEAFF TGTGCCAGTAGTCCAGGACGGGTTTGGGAAACTGAAGCTTTCTTT
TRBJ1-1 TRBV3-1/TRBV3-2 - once CASSQGANMNTEAFF TGTGCCAGCAGCCAAGGGGCAAACATGAACACTGAAGCTTTCTTT
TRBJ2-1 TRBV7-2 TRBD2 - CASNTAGGYYNEQFF TGTGCCAGCAATACAGCGGGGGGTTACTACAATGAGCAGTTCTTC
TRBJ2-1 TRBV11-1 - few CASSLYGGGYNEQFF TGTGCCAGCAGCTTATACGGGGGCGGCTACAATGAGCAGTTCTTC
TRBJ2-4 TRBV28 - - CASSVRGESSIQYF TGTGCCAGCAGTGTCCGCGGGGAATCAAGCATTCAGTACTTC
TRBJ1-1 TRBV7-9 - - CASSLDLGFGHEAFF TGTGCCAGCAGCTTAGATCTGGGGTTCGGTCATGAAGCTTTCTTT
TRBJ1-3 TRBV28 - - CASSSFGAAFRNTIYF TGTGCCAGCAGTTCGTTCGGGGCGGCTTTCCGAAACACCATATATTTT
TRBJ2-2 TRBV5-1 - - CASSFGATGELFF TGCGCCAGCAGCTTCGGCGCGACCGGGGAGCTGTTTTTT
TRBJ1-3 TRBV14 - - CASSQGVSSGNTIYF TGTGCCAGCAGCCAAGGGGTCTCCTCTGGAAACACCATATATTTT
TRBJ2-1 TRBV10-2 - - CASMGQIPYNEQFF TGCGCCAGCATGGGGCAGATACCCTACAATGAGCAGTTCTTC
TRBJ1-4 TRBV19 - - CASSIAGAATNEKLFF TGTGCCAGTAGTATAGCCGGGGCCGCAACTAATGAAAAACTGTTTTTT
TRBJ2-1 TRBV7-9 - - CASSLGSSYNEQFF TGTGCCAGCAGCTTGGGCAGCTCCTACAATGAGCAGTTCTTC
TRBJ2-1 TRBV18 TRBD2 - CASSPPRLAGMDEQFF TGTGCCAGCTCACCACCCCGACTAGCGGGAATGGATGAGCAGTTCTTC
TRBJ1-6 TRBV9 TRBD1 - CASSQGQGASPLHF TGTGCCAGCAGCCAGGGACAGGGGGCTTCACCCCTCCACTTT
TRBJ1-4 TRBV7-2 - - CASSQQGEKLFF TGTGCCAGCAGCCAACAGGGAGAAAAACTGTTTTTT
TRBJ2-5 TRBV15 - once CATSTPNVETQYF TGTGCCACCAGCACCCCCAACGTAGAGACCCAGTACTTC
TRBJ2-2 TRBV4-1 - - CASSPQFRGSTGELFF TGCGCCAGCAGCCCTCAATTCAGGGGATCCACCGGGGAGCTGTTTTTT
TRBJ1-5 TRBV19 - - CASNRDKIPGQPQHF TGTGCCAGTAATCGGGACAAAATTCCTGGCCAGCCCCAGCATTTT
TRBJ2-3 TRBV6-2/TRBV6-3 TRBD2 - CASSYSGEGPSTDTQYF TGTGCCAGCAGTTACTCGGGGGAGGGCCCGAGCACAGATACGCAGTATTTT
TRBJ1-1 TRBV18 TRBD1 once CASSLLTGKLNTEAFF TGTGCCAGCTCACTACTGACAGGGAAATTAAACACTGAAGCTTTCTTT
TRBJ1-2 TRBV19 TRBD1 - CASSLDRVGYTF TGTGCCAGTAGTCTGGACAGGGTAGGCTACACCTTC
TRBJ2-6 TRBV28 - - CASSLVSGANVLTF TGTGCCAGCAGTTTGGTCTCTGGGGCCAACGTCCTGACTTTC
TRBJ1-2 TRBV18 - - CASSPPAYGYTF TGTGCCAGCTCACCACCGGCCTATGGCTACACCTTC
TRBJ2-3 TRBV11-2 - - CASSAPGGRTDTQYF TGTGCCAGCAGCGCTCCGGGGGGCCGCACAGATACGCAGTATTTT
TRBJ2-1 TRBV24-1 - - CATSDSSARSYNEQFF TGTGCCACCAGTGATTCTAGTGCACGATCCTACAATGAGCAGTTCTTC
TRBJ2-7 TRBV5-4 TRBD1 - CASSFDRGHEQYF TGTGCCAGCAGCTTCGACAGGGGCCACGAGCAGTACTTC
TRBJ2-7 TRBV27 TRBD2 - CASSLRPSGTSGYEQYF TGTGCCAGCAGTTTAAGACCCTCCGGGACTAGCGGCTACGAGCAGTACTTC
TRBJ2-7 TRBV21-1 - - CAGLRQGRAYEQYF TGTGCCGGATTACGACAGGGAAGGGCCTACGAGCAGTACTTC
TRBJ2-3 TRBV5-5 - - CASSRVTDTQYF TGTGCCAGCAGCCGAGTCACAGATACGCAGTATTTT
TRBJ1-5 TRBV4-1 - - CASSQESRQIDQPQHF TGCGCCAGCAGCCAAGAATCGCGTCAGATCGATCAGCCCCAGCATTTT
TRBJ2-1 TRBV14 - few CASSPIGGGHNEQFF TGTGCCAGCAGCCCGATTGGGGGGGGCCACAATGAGCAGTTCTTC
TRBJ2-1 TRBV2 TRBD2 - CASEGTSGSNEQFF TGTGCCAGCGAAGGGACTAGCGGGAGCAATGAGCAGTTCTTC
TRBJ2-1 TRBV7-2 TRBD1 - CASSPGTGYNEQFF TGTGCCAGCAGCCCCGGGACAGGGTACAATGAGCAGTTCTTC
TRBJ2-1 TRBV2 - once CAPRGAGYNEQFF TGTGCCCCGCGGGGAGCGGGCTACAATGAGCAGTTCTTC
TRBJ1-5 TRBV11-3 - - CASSLRRGNQPQHF TGTGCCAGCAGCTTAAGAAGAGGCAATCAGCCCCAGCATTTT
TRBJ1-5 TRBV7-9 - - CASSFEGLRPQHF TGTGCCAGCAGCTTCGAGGGACTCCGGCCCCAGCATTTT